This T cell receptor (beta chain) originates from a study of T cell responses to AZD1222 COVID-19 vaccine (dated by TCRdb to about 2021). Broadly, across the study: Because spike-specific TCR depth and breadth did not differ between the two schedules, AZD1222 recipients who got a second dose at roughly 4 weeks were pooled with those who got a second dose at roughly 12 weeks. Trial participants were enrolled into age subgroups of 18-55, 56-69 and 70-plus years, which contained around 140, 26 and 57 TCR-sequenced participants, respectively. A total of over 230 trial participants underwent TCR sequencing, of whom 200 to 220 had received two doses of AZD1222 and 26 had received two doses of the MenACWY control vaccine. Results and caveats for the whole study, not just this receptor: Reportedly, close to half of the unique spike-specific TCRs recognized epitopes lying outside the regions that are mutated in the B.1.351 and B.1.1.7 variants. No day 14 peak-response samples were available, so repertoires were characterized only after the peak T cell response. Only 5 to 7 AZD1222 recipients were SARS-CoV-2 seropositive at baseline, limiting conclusions about previously exposed vaccinees. CD4 TCRs associated with the vaccine covered the entire spike protein, and the dominant responses were in regions 160-218 and 743-854. Participants were mostly white British and included more females than males, and it was suggested by the authors that clonal diversity may have been underestimated. In the small 56-69-year group, the increase in depth fell short of significance, most likely because of low power. Spike-specific TCR breadth and depth rose significantly after two AZD1222 doses compared with day 0 and with MenACWY recipients.

The CDR3 regions of human TCRbeta chains were analyzed by immunosequencing. The published analysis was carried out like this. TCRs in the repertoires were matched against a reference library of SARS-CoV-2-specific TCRs that had been generated with the MIRA antigen-specificity platform. Breadth was defined as the fraction of unique TCRs that were SARS-CoV-2-associated. Depth was defined as the fraction of total T cells that were SARS-CoV-2-associated. Each spike-specific TCR was assigned to its reactive spike region and to a CD4 or CD8 class using the MIRA data. Log10-transformed breadth and depth values were compared by one-way ANOVA with Sidak's multiple comparisons tests. TCRdb holds this immuneACCESS table with in-frame rearrangements only. Some clones are missing; in checked studies, unresolved V genes explain under half, and the rest has no known cause. From that table come the V and J calls and clone size; the DNA was used to work out D and trimming. In all, the sample holds about 130,000 clones, and around 94% of those were seen once. The ten largest account for approximately 6.3% of the sample.

As concerns this clone: No antigen is known for it. The sample holds no much larger clone one base away, and base qualities are not on file.

This sample's time point label indicates: baseline before first vaccination. The vaccinee samples were drawn from two UK trials, COV001 and COV002, one of which was a single-blind randomized controlled phase 2/3 trial testing AZD1222 (ChAdOx1 nCoV-19) in healthy adults. For TCRbeta chain sequencing, PBMC samples were collected from trial participants at day 0 and at day 28 after the second dose. The CDR3 spans 12 residues, from the cysteine through the phenylalanine. Only CDR3 DNA remains: 36 bases, in frame from the first base. Trimming removed 2 bases from V and 0 bases from J, leaving 0 bases between the germline ends. The germline V gene sets CDR1 to SGHVS and CDR2 to FQNEAQ.

The sample consisted of peripheral blood, taken on day 0 of AZD1222 vaccination. The rearrangement joined TRBV7-8 to TRBJ2-3, with no confident D gene call. The source of this sequence is an adult in good health. The CDR3 is CASSLSTDTQYF. Here is the DNA: TGTGCCAGCAGCTTAAGCACAGATACGCAGTATTTT.